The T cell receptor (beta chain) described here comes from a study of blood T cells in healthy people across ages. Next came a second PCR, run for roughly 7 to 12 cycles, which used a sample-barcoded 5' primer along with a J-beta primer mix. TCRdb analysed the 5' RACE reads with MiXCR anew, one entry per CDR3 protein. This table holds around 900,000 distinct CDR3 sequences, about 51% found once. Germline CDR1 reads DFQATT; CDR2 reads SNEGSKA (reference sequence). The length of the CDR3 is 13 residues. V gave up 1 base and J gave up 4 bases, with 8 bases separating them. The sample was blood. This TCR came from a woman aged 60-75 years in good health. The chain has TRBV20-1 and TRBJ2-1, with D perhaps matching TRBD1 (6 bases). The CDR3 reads CSARGTVYNEQFF. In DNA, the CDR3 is TGCAGTGCTAGAGGGACAGTATACAATGAGCAGTTCTTC.